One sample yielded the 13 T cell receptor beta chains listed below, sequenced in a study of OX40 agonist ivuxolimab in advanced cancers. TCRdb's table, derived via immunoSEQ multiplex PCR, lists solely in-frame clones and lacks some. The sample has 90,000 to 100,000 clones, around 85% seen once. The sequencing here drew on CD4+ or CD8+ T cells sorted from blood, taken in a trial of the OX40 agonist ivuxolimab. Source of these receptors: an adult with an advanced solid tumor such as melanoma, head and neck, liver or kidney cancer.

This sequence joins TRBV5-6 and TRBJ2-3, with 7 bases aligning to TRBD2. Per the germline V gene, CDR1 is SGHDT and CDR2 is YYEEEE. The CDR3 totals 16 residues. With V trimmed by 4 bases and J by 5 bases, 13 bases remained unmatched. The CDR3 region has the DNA TGTGCCAGCAGCGGACTAGGTGAAATAAGCGGAGATACGCAGTATTTT. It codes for CASSGLGEISGDTQYF.

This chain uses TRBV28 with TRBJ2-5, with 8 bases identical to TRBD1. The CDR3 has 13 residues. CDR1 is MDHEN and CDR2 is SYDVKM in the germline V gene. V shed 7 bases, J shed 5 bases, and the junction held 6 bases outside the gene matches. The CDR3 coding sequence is TGTGCCAGCAAATCAGGGGGCCGGGAGACCCAGTACTTC. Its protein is CASKSGGRETQYF.

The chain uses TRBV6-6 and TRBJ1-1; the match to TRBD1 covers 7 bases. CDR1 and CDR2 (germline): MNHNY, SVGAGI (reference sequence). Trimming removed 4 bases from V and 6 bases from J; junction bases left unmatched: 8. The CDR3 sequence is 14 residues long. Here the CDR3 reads CASSSPQGLAEAFF. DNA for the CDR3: TGTGCCAGCAGTTCGCCACAGGGGTTAGCTGAAGCTTTCTTT.

CDR3 sequence (DNA): TGTGCCAGCAGTCCCCTCTTGCGGGACAGGGGCACTTATAGCAATCAGCCCCAGCATTTT. It yields the protein CASSPLLRDRGTYSNQPQHF. The rearrangement uses TRBV28 and TRBJ1-5, with TRBD1 matching over 10 bases. CDR1 is MDHEN, CDR2 SYDVKM, per germline. The CDR3 covers 20 residues. V dropped 5 bases and J dropped 0; count of bases not matched to a gene: 16.

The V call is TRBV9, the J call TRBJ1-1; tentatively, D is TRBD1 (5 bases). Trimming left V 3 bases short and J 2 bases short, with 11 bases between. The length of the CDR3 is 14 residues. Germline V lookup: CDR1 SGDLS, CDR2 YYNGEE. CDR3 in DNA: TGTGCCAGCAGCGCTTGGGACGGAAACACTGAAGCTTTCTTT. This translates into CASSAWDGNTEAFF.

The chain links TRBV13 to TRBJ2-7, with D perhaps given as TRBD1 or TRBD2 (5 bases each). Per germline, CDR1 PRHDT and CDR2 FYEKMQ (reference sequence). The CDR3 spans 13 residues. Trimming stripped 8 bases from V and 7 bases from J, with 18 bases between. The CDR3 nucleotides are TGTGCCAGCTCTCCGACCGGGACGATTGAGCAGTACTTC. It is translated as CASSPTGTIEQYF.

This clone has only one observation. DNA for the CDR3: TGTGCCAGCAGTAAAAATCCCCTCGGGGAGCAGTACTTC. It encodes CASSKNPLGEQYF. This chain joins TRBV27 and TRBJ2-7; D remains unclear. Trimming took 5 bases from V and 7 from J, leaving 15 bases between them. The CDR3 covers 13 residues. Germline CDR1 is MNHEY and CDR2 is SMNVEV (reference sequence).

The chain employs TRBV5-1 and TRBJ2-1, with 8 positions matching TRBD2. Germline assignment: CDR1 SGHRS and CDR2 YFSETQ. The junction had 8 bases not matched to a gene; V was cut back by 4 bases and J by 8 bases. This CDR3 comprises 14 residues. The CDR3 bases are TGCGCCAGCAGCCAAACTAGCGGTGGAGATGAGCAGTTCTTC. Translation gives CASSQTSGGDEQFF.

For the CDR3, the DNA is TGTGCCAGCAGCGCTAGCGGTAATTCCTACAATGAGCAGTTCTTC. Its protein is CASSASGNSYNEQFF. V gene TRBV9 combines with J gene TRBJ2-1, with TRBD2 matching 7 bases. Losses at the gene ends were 3 bases for V and 1 base for J; bases not matched to a gene: 4. The CDR3 length is 15 residues. CDR1 is SGDLS and CDR2 is YYNGEE in the germline V gene. The variable domain in full, with the rest retrieved from reference TRBV9 and TRBJ2-1, is DSGVTQTPKHLITATGQRVTLRCSPRSGDLSVYWYQQSLDQGLQFLIQYYNGEERAKGNILERFSAQQFPDLHSELNLSSLELGDSALYFCASSASGNSYNEQFFGPGTRLTVL.

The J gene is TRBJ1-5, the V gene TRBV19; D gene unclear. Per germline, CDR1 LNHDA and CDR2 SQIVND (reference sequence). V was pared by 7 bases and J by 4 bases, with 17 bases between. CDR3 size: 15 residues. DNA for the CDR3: TGTGCCAGTATGTACCTAGGAACGGAAAATCAGCCCCAGCATTTT. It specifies CASMYLGTENQPQHF.

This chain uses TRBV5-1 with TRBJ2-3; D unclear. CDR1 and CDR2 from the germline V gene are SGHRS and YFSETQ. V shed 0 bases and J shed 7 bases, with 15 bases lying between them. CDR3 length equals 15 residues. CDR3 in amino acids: CASSLGTVQTYTQYF. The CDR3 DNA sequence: TGCGCCAGCAGCTTGGGGACCGTCCAAACCTATACGCAGTATTTT.

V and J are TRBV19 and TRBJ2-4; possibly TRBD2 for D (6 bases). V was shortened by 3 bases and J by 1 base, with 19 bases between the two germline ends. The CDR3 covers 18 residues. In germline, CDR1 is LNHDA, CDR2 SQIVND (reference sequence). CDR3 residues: CASSIGPSRGGAKNIQYF. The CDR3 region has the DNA TGTGCCAGTAGTATTGGGCCCTCCCGTGGGGGGGCCAAAAACATTCAGTACTTC. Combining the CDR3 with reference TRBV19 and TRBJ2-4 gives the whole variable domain DGGITQSPKYLFRKEGQNVTLSCEQNLNHDAMYWYRQDPGQGLRLIYYSQIVNDFQKGDIAEGYSVSREKKESFPLTVTSAQKNPTAFYLCASSIGPSRGGAKNIQYFGAGTRLSVL.

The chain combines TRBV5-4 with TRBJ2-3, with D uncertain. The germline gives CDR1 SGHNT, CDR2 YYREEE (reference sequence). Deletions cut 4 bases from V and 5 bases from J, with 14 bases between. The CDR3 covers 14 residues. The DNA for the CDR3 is TGTGCCAGCAGCGCGACACCTTTAAGAGATACGCAGTATTTT. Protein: CASSATPLRDTQYF. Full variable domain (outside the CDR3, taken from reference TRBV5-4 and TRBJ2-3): ETGVTQSPTHLIKTRGQQVTLRCSSQSGHNTVSWYQQALGQGPQFIFQYYREEENGRGNFPPRFSGLQFPNYSSELNVNALELDDSALYLCASSATPLRDTQYFGPGTRLTVL.